A selection of T cell receptor beta chains follows, all from one sample in a study of T cells in Graves' hyperthyroidism and ophthalmopathy. TCRdb re-called the multiplex PCR reads with MiXCR, one entry per CDR3 protein. The table includes 540,000 or so distinct CDR3 sequences, 40% to 55% detected once. The sample consisted of peripheral blood or thyroid tissue (not recorded which). These TCRs come from an adult woman with Graves' disease, either hyperthyroidism or ophthalmopathy (not recorded which). The CDR3 runs from the conserved cysteine through the conserved F or W. A D gene is named only where the DNA matches it firmly. Rows give clone size only sometimes, using once, few, many, or a class for an expanded clone.

v_call	clone_size	d_call	j_call	cdr3_aa	cdr3_nt
TRBV12-3/TRBV12-4	NA	TRBD1	TRBJ1-1	CASRTGQGYTEAFF	TGTGCCAGCAGGACGGGACAGGGGTACACTGAAGCTTTCTTT
TRBV5-4	NA	NA	TRBJ1-2	CTNYGYTF	TGTACCAACTATGGCTACACCTTC
TRBV10-3	NA	TRBD1	TRBJ2-7	CASSDPGQTYEQYF	TGTGCCAGTAGTGACCCGGGACAGACCTACGAGCAGTACTTC
TRBV5-1	NA	NA	TRBJ1-6	CASSLVQDTILHF	TGCGCCAGCAGCTTGGTCCAGGACACGATTCTCCACTTT
TRBV10-2	many	NA	TRBJ2-7	CASSIGTRDEQYF	TGCGCCAGTAGTATCGGAACTCGCGACGAGCAGTACTTC
TRBV29-1	NA	NA	TRBJ2-5	CSLDGQPVETQYF	TGCAGCTTGGATGGACAGCCAGTGGAGACCCAGTACTTC
TRBV19	NA	TRBD2	TRBJ2-6	CASSITSGDNVLTF	TGTGCCAGTAGTATAACTAGCGGGGACAACGTCCTGACTTTC
TRBV5-4	NA	NA	TRBJ2-5	CASSAKFGRETQYF	TGTGCCAGCAGCGCAAAGTTCGGCCGGGAGACCCAGTACTTC
TRBV7-9	NA	NA	TRBJ1-5	CASSTGSYQPQHF	TGTGCCAGTAGTACGGGTAGCTATCAGCCCCAGCATTTT
TRBV11-2	few	TRBD1	TRBJ1-5	CASRQGEGQPQHF	TGCGCCAGCAGACAGGGAGAGGGTCAGCCCCAGCATTTT
TRBV2	NA	TRBD2	TRBJ2-5	CASIRLAGKGSVETQYF	TGTGCCAGCATCCGACTAGCGGGGAAAGGTTCCGTAGAGACCCAGTACTTC
TRBV2	once	NA	TRBJ1-2	CASSYLAGGVF	TGTGCCAGCAGTTATCTAGCGGGAGGGGTATTC
TRBV19	many	NA	TRBJ1-1	CASSRFDRDLNTEAFF	TGTGCCAGTAGTAGATTTGACCGGGACCTGAACACTGAAGCTTTCTTT
TRBV6-5	NA	NA	TRBJ2-5	CASRAQYF	TGTGCCAGCAGGGCCCAGTACTTC
TRBV28	few	TRBD2	TRBJ2-5	CATGTSGIQETQYF	TGTGCCACCGGGACTAGCGGAATCCAAGAGACCCAGTACTTC
TRBV20-1	NA	NA	TRBJ2-5	CSPPGQETQYF	TGCAGTCCCCCCGGACAAGAGACCCAGTACTTC
TRBV15	NA	TRBD2	TRBJ2-7	CATSRETSATYEQYF	TGTGCCACCAGCAGAGAAACTAGCGCGACCTACGAGCAGTACTTC
TRBV20-1	once	TRBD1	TRBJ1-5	CSASSRATGVGQPQHF	TGCAGTGCCAGCAGCCGCGCGACAGGGGTTGGGCAGCCCCAGCATTTT
TRBV7-9	many	TRBD2	TRBJ2-3	CASSLSSGRVDTQYF	TGTGCCAGCAGCTTATCTAGCGGGAGAGTGGATACGCAGTATTTT
TRBV29-1	many	NA	TRBJ1-2	CSAGGNGYTF	TGCAGCGCGGGGGGCAATGGCTACACCTTC
TRBV3-1	NA	NA	TRBJ1-1	CASNYGGDTEAFF	TGTGCCAGCAACTACGGGGGAGACACTGAAGCTTTCTTT
TRBV10-3	NA	NA	TRBJ2-7	CAIRRAGEASEQYF	TGTGCCATCAGGCGGGCAGGTGAGGCCTCCGAGCAGTACTTT
TRBV12-3/TRBV12-4	NA	NA	TRBJ2-5	CASSLASAAQETQYF	TGTGCCAGCAGTTTAGCGAGCGCAGCCCAAGAGACCCAGTACTTC
TRBV20-1	many	NA	TRBJ1-2	CSATGPTYGYTF	TGCAGTGCAACCGGGCCGACTTATGGCTACACCTTC
TRBV12-3/TRBV12-4	NA	NA	TRBJ1-1	CASSLYPDGNTEAFF	TGTGCCAGCAGTTTGTATCCGGACGGAAACACTGAAGCTTTCTTT
TRBV6-4	NA	TRBD2	TRBJ2-5	CASSDRDLAGTETQYF	TGTGCCAGCAGTGACCGGGACCTAGCGGGTACGGAGACCCAGTACTTC
TRBV7-9	NA	TRBD2	TRBJ2-5	CASSLLAGEQTQYF	TGTGCCAGCAGCCTCCTAGCGGGAGAACAGACCCAGTACTTC
TRBV2	many	TRBD1	TRBJ1-2	CASSEQGGDGYTF	TGTGCCAGCAGTGAACAGGGGGGTGACGGCTACACCTTC
TRBV12-3/TRBV12-4	NA	NA	TRBJ2-6	CASSKDTAQGANVLTF	TGTGCCAGCAGTAAGGACACCGCGCAAGGGGCCAACGTCCTGACTTTC
TRBV6-1	NA	NA	TRBJ2-2	CASTPRTLNTGELFF	TGTGCCAGCACCCCTCGGACTTTGAACACCGGGGAGCTGTTTTTT
TRBV6-6	NA	TRBD1	TRBJ2-7	CASSSPGQGTSYEQYF	TGTGCCAGCAGTTCTCCGGGACAGGGGACGTCCTACGAGCAGTACTTC
TRBV7-9	NA	NA	TRBJ2-6	CASSLPIRRNSGANVLTF	TGTGCCAGCAGCTTACCTATTCGCCGAAACTCTGGGGCCAACGTCCTGACTTTC
TRBV7-9	many	NA	TRBJ1-1	CASGGGEREAFF	TGTGCCAGCGGCGGTGGGGAAAGGGAAGCTTTCTTT
TRBV4-1	NA	NA	TRBJ1-3	CASSQEGYSGNTIYF	TGCGCCAGCAGCCAAGAGGGATACTCTGGAAACACCATATATTTT
TRBV20-1	many	NA	TRBJ2-7	CSARDHQATYEQYF	TGCAGTGCTAGAGATCATCAGGCTACCTACGAGCAGTACTTC
TRBV2	NA	NA	TRBJ2-5	CASTKAGPETQYF	TGTGCCAGCACCAAGGCGGGGCCGGAGACCCAGTACTTC
TRBV20-1	many	NA	TRBJ1-5	CSARIGGPLSNQPQHF	TGCAGTGCTAGAATTGGGGGACCCCTTAGCAATCAGCCCCAGCATTTT
TRBV7-6	many	NA	TRBJ1-1	CASRSPVTEAFF	TGTGCCAGCAGATCCCCGGTCACTGAAGCTTTCTTT
TRBV19	many	TRBD2	TRBJ2-2	CASEAGDEANTGELFF	TGTGCCAGTGAGGCGGGGGACGAGGCGAACACCGGGGAGCTGTTTTTT
TRBV24-1	NA	NA	TRBJ1-2	CATSDGGTGKSGYTF	TGTGCCACCAGTGATGGGGGGACGGGGAAGAGCGGCTACACCTTC
TRBV28	NA	TRBD2	TRBJ2-5	CASSFMTGWTSQYPRQETQYF	TGTGCCAGCAGTTTTATGACGGGATGGACTAGCCAATACCCGAGGCAAGAGACCCAGTACTTC
TRBV9	once	TRBD1	TRBJ1-6	CASSEGQGANSPLHF	TGTGCCAGCAGCGAGGGACAGGGTGCTAATTCACCCCTCCACTTT
TRBV25-1	NA	NA	TRBJ1-1	CASGPGGTEAFF	TGTGCCAGCGGCCCCGGCGGTACTGAAGCTTTCTTT
TRBV20-1	many	NA	TRBJ2-7	CSAPRGLAGYEQYF	TGCAGTGCCCCACGGGGGCTCGCGGGGTACGAGCAGTACTTC
TRBV7-3	NA	NA	TRBJ2-7	CASSLQGGSTGIPYEQYF	TGTGCCAGCAGCTTACAGGGGGGCTCAACAGGGATTCCCTACGAGCAGTACTTC
TRBV28	many	NA	TRBJ1-1	CASSLWGKVAFF	TGTGCCAGCAGTTTATGGGGGAAGGTGGCTTTCTTT
TRBV30	NA	TRBD1	TRBJ1-1	CAWSFPGQGLTEAFF	TGTGCCTGGAGCTTCCCGGGACAGGGGCTCACTGAAGCTTTCTTT
TRBV12-3/TRBV12-4	NA	NA	TRBJ2-7	CASSSGPDYEQYF	TGTGCCAGCAGTTCAGGGCCTGACTACGAGCAGTACTTC
TRBV7-2	NA	NA	TRBJ1-2	CASSQDILPGSNYGYTF	TGCGCCAGCAGCCAAGATATTCTCCCAGGATCTAACTATGGCTACACCTTC
TRBV28	many	TRBD1	TRBJ1-4	CASSGQGRGKLFF	TGTGCCAGCAGTGGACAGGGGAGGGGAAAACTGTTTTTT
TRBV7-2	many	NA	TRBJ1-2	CASSVRDTYYGYTF	TGTGCCAGCAGCGTCCGGGACACGTACTATGGCTACACCTTC
TRBV29-1	NA	NA	TRBJ2-7	CSVAGTGTSEQYF	TGCAGCGTCGCCGGGACGGGGACATCCGAGCAGTACTTC
TRBV10-3	NA	NA	TRBJ1-3	CAISAPGGASGYTIYF	TGTGCCATCAGTGCCCCCGGGGGGGCGAGTGGCTACACCATATATTTT
TRBV4-3	NA	NA	TRBJ1-5	CASSQGQGEQPQHF	TGCGCCAGCAGCCAAGGCCAGGGCGAGCAGCCCCAGCATTTT